This TCR beta chain comes out of a study of T cells in Graves' hyperthyroidism and ophthalmopathy. Patients aged 18 to 65 had newly diagnosed hyperthyroidism of under 2 months' duration. Investigators excluded patients with uncontrolled infection, other autoimmune disease, pregnancy or lactation. Source material for PBMCs was around 10 ml fresh peripheral blood. The CDR3 regions of TCR beta were amplified from RNA transcripts. HTBI primers were used for first-round RT-PCR of the TCR CDR3. Via MiXCR, TCRdb re-called the multiplex PCR reads, giving one row per CDR3 protein. The sample yields hundreds of thousands of distinct CDR3 sequences, 12% to 15% seen once. The CDR3 runs to 17 residues. V dropped 2 bases and J dropped 3 bases, with 20 bases sitting between them. In germline, CDR1 is SGHDT, CDR2 YYEEEE. Study outcomes and limitations: Ophthalmopathy was model-predicted a median roughly 6.3 months pre-onset.

The sample holds many counts of this clonotype. No antigen is known for it. The source of this sequence is a woman under 30 with Graves' hyperthyroidism. The sequenced sample was blood. V is TRBV5-6 and J is TRBJ2-5; either TRBD1 or TRBD2 may fit D (5 bases each). The CDR3 DNA sequence: TGTGCCAGCAGCTTAATCAGGGAGTATGGAAACGAAGAGACCCAGTACTTC. Its protein product is CASSLIREYGNEETQYF.